The rows below give T cell receptor beta chains drawn from one sample of a study of T-cell memory formation after mild COVID-19. TCRdb re-called the 5' RACE reads through MiXCR, storing one row per CDR3 protein. The table has tens of thousands of distinct CDR3 sequences, 14% seen once. The sequencing input was PBMCs or a T cell subset sorted from them (not recorded which). The receptors come from an adult woman who had mild COVID-19 (a few samples of this study predate the infection). Cell type and time point are not known. The CDR3 runs from the conserved cysteine through the conserved F or W. Fields, in order: V gene, D gene, clone size, J gene, CDR3 DNA, CDR3 protein. The D gene is left open where the match is weak. Clone size, where shown, is once, few, many, or a class for clones that have expanded.

V gene: TRBV3-1
D gene: .
clone size: few
J gene: TRBJ2-6
CDR3 DNA: TGTGCCAGCAGCCAGGACAGCGAAAGCTCTGGGGCCAACGTCCTGACTTTC
CDR3 protein: CASSQDSESSGANVLTF

V gene: TRBV7-2
D gene: .
clone size: few
J gene: TRBJ2-7
CDR3 DNA: TGTGCCAGCAGCTCGCGGGTCCATGGGTCCGAGCAGTACTTC
CDR3 protein: CASSSRVHGSEQYF

V gene: TRBV4-1
D gene: .
clone size: .
J gene: TRBJ1-5
CDR3 DNA: TGCGCCAGCAGCCAACAGTACAATAGCAATCAGCCCCAGCATTTT
CDR3 protein: CASSQQYNSNQPQHF

V gene: TRBV12-3/TRBV12-4
D gene: .
clone size: .
J gene: TRBJ2-7
CDR3 DNA: TGTGCCAGCAGTAAGGACACCTACGAGCAGTACTTC
CDR3 protein: CASSKDTYEQYF

V gene: TRBV27
D gene: TRBD2
clone size: few
J gene: TRBJ2-7
CDR3 DNA: TGTGCCAGCAGTTTAGGCGGGAGTGGCTACGAGCAGTACTTC
CDR3 protein: CASSLGGSGYEQYF

V gene: TRBV27
D gene: .
clone size: few
J gene: TRBJ2-3
CDR3 DNA: TGTGCCAGCAGTTTGACCGGAGCTCACACAGATACGCAGTATTTT
CDR3 protein: CASSLTGAHTDTQYF

V gene: TRBV10-2
D gene: .
clone size: .
J gene: TRBJ2-1
CDR3 DNA: TGCGCCAGCAGTTACCGGGACCCCACTATCAATGAGCAGTTCTTC
CDR3 protein: CASSYRDPTINEQFF

V gene: TRBV4-1
D gene: .
clone size: few
J gene: TRBJ2-3
CDR3 DNA: TGCGCCAGCAGCCAAGCAGGGGGGTCCCCGGTAACGCAGTATTTT
CDR3 protein: CASSQAGGSPVTQYF

V gene: TRBV19
D gene: .
clone size: few
J gene: TRBJ1-4
CDR3 DNA: TGTGCCAGTAGTTTATTGCCGGCAATAGGTGAAAAACTGTTTTTT
CDR3 protein: CASSLLPAIGEKLFF

V gene: TRBV23-1
D gene: TRBD1
clone size: .
J gene: TRBJ2-1
CDR3 DNA: TGCGCCAGCAGTCCTCCCCGGGACAGGGGTTACAATGAGCAGTTCTTC
CDR3 protein: CASSPPRDRGYNEQFF

V gene: TRBV5-1
D gene: .
clone size: few
J gene: TRBJ2-7
CDR3 DNA: TGCGCCAGCAGCTCCCGACAGGACCCCTCTGGGCAGTACTTC
CDR3 protein: CASSSRQDPSGQYF

V gene: TRBV9
D gene: .
clone size: few
J gene: TRBJ2-3
CDR3 DNA: TGTGCCAGCAGCGTACGACTCGGGACATCTAGCACAGATACGCAGTATTTT
CDR3 protein: CASSVRLGTSSTDTQYF

V gene: TRBV19
D gene: .
clone size: .
J gene: TRBJ2-7
CDR3 DNA: TGTGCCAGTAGTATAGATCGGGGGCACGAGCAGTACTTC
CDR3 protein: CASSIDRGHEQYF

V gene: TRBV10-3
D gene: TRBD2
clone size: .
J gene: TRBJ2-7
CDR3 DNA: TGTGCCATCAGAATTACTAGCGGGAGCGAGCAGTACTTC
CDR3 protein: CAIRITSGSEQYF

V gene: TRBV20-1
D gene: TRBD2
clone size: once
J gene: TRBJ2-5
CDR3 DNA: TGCAGTGCTGATCGACTAGCGGGGGGGCCTTCGGAGACCAAGTTCTTC
CDR3 protein: CSADRLAGGPSETKFF

V gene: TRBV20-1
D gene: .
clone size: .
J gene: TRBJ2-7
CDR3 DNA: TGCAGTGCCGCGAGAGCGGGCTGGGACTCCTACGAGCAGTACTTC
CDR3 protein: CSAARAGWDSYEQYF

V gene: TRBV12-3/TRBV12-4
D gene: .
clone size: .
J gene: TRBJ2-7
CDR3 DNA: TGTGCCAGCAGACCGGGGAGCTCCTACGAGCAGTACTTC
CDR3 protein: CASRPGSSYEQYF

V gene: TRBV30
D gene: .
clone size: few
J gene: TRBJ2-7
CDR3 DNA: TGTGCCTGGAGTGGAGGCCATTACTACGAGCAGTACTTC
CDR3 protein: CAWSGGHYYEQYF

V gene: TRBV5-5
D gene: .
clone size: many
J gene: TRBJ2-3
CDR3 DNA: TGTGCCAGCAGCTTGTCTCTAGCAGTAGATACGCAGTATTTT
CDR3 protein: CASSLSLAVDTQYF

V gene: TRBV6-5
D gene: .
clone size: few
J gene: TRBJ2-1
CDR3 DNA: TGTGCCAGCAGTTACTCCTCGAGCTCCTACAATGAGCAGTTCTTC
CDR3 protein: CASSYSSSSYNEQFF

V gene: TRBV11-2
D gene: .
clone size: few
J gene: TRBJ2-3
CDR3 DNA: TGTGCCAGCAGCTTGATGTTCGGGAGTGAGGATACGCAGTATTTT
CDR3 protein: CASSLMFGSEDTQYF

V gene: TRBV5-6
D gene: .
clone size: .
J gene: TRBJ1-5
CDR3 DNA: TGTGCCAGCACCCTGGGAGGGAGCAATCAGCCCCAGCATTTT
CDR3 protein: CASTLGGSNQPQHF

V gene: TRBV7-9
D gene: TRBD2
clone size: .
J gene: TRBJ2-7
CDR3 DNA: TGTGCCAGCAGCTTCTTTCTAGCGGGAGGGCAGGATATCTACGAGCAGTACTTC
CDR3 protein: CASSFFLAGGQDIYEQYF

V gene: TRBV13
D gene: .
clone size: few
J gene: TRBJ2-3
CDR3 DNA: TGTGCCAGCAGCCCCCAGGTTACGCAGTATTTT
CDR3 protein: CASSPQVTQYF

V gene: TRBV29-1
D gene: .
clone size: few
J gene: TRBJ2-7
CDR3 DNA: TGCAGCGTTGCTGGGTTAGGAACCTACGAGCAGTACTTC
CDR3 protein: CSVAGLGTYEQYF

V gene: TRBV13
D gene: TRBD2
clone size: few
J gene: TRBJ2-1
CDR3 DNA: TGTGCCAGCAGCTTAGAGCGGGATCACAATGAGCAGTTCTTC
CDR3 protein: CASSLERDHNEQFF

V gene: TRBV7-9
D gene: TRBD2
clone size: .
J gene: TRBJ2-5
CDR3 DNA: TGTGCCAGCAGCCACGTGCTAGCGGGATCTCAAGAGACCCAGTACTTC
CDR3 protein: CASSHVLAGSQETQYF

V gene: TRBV4-2
D gene: TRBD2
clone size: .
J gene: TRBJ2-7
CDR3 DNA: TGTGCCAGCAGCCAAGCCCTTAGCGGGGCGGGGGCCTACGAGCAGTACTTC
CDR3 protein: CASSQALSGAGAYEQYF

V gene: TRBV7-9
D gene: .
clone size: .
J gene: TRBJ2-7
CDR3 DNA: TGTGCCAGCAGCTCCCCGGGACACTCACAGGGAGAGCAGTACTTC
CDR3 protein: CASSSPGHSQGEQYF

V gene: TRBV20-1
D gene: TRBD1
clone size: .
J gene: TRBJ2-7
CDR3 DNA: TGCAGTGCTAGAGATCCCCGACAGGGTCGCGAGCAGTACTTC
CDR3 protein: CSARDPRQGREQYF

V gene: TRBV12-5
D gene: .
clone size: .
J gene: TRBJ2-1
CDR3 DNA: TGTGCTAGTGGTTTGGCGTACAATGAGCAGTTCTTC
CDR3 protein: CASGLAYNEQFF

V gene: TRBV27
D gene: .
clone size: .
J gene: TRBJ2-5
CDR3 DNA: TGTGCCAGCAGTCCTGGGATTGGAATAGAAGAGACCCAGTACTTC
CDR3 protein: CASSPGIGIEETQYF

V gene: TRBV6-6
D gene: TRBD2
clone size: few
J gene: TRBJ2-7
CDR3 DNA: TGTGCCAGCAGCCAATATCCGGGACTAGCGGGAGTAGCCGAGCAGTACTTC
CDR3 protein: CASSQYPGLAGVAEQYF

V gene: TRBV7-6
D gene: TRBD1
clone size: .
J gene: TRBJ2-7
CDR3 DNA: TGTGCCAGCAGCTTAGGGACAGGCTACGAGCAGTACTTC
CDR3 protein: CASSLGTGYEQYF

V gene: TRBV5-6
D gene: TRBD1
clone size: .
J gene: TRBJ2-7
CDR3 DNA: TGTGCCAGCAGTACAACCGGGACAGGGGGCGAAGAGCAGTACTTC
CDR3 protein: CASSTTGTGGEEQYF

V gene: TRBV7-8
D gene: .
clone size: many
J gene: TRBJ2-3
CDR3 DNA: TGTGCCAGCAGCTCAGGACTGACTCGTGGCACAGATACGCAGTATTTT
CDR3 protein: CASSSGLTRGTDTQYF

V gene: TRBV11-2
D gene: .
clone size: few
J gene: TRBJ1-2
CDR3 DNA: TGTGCCAGCAGCTTAGGGGCGGCCAGAAACTATGGCTACACCTTC
CDR3 protein: CASSLGAARNYGYTF

V gene: TRBV4-3
D gene: .
clone size: many
J gene: TRBJ2-5
CDR3 DNA: TGCGCCAGCAGCCAAGACGGCCAAGAGACCCAGTACTTC
CDR3 protein: CASSQDGQETQYF

V gene: TRBV29-1
D gene: .
clone size: .
J gene: TRBJ2-1
CDR3 DNA: TGCAGCGTTGAAGAGTTGGGTGAGGGAGAGCAGTTCTTC
CDR3 protein: CSVEELGEGEQFF

V gene: TRBV29-1
D gene: .
clone size: .
J gene: TRBJ2-7
CDR3 DNA: TGCAGCGTTGCCGGGACGCCGACCTACGAGCAGTACTTC
CDR3 protein: CSVAGTPTYEQYF

V gene: TRBV29-1
D gene: .
clone size: many
J gene: TRBJ2-3
CDR3 DNA: TGCAGCGTGGACGCATGGCAGTTCGAAACAGATACGCAGTATTTT
CDR3 protein: CSVDAWQFETDTQYF

V gene: TRBV7-9
D gene: .
clone size: many
J gene: TRBJ2-7
CDR3 DNA: TGTGCCAGCACCCCCGCAGGGGTAGACGGTTCCTACGAGCAGTACTTC
CDR3 protein: CASTPAGVDGSYEQYF

V gene: TRBV5-1
D gene: TRBD2
clone size: few
J gene: TRBJ2-5
CDR3 DNA: TGCGCCAGCAGCTTCAAACGGGGGGTAGGAGAGACCCAGTACTTC
CDR3 protein: CASSFKRGVGETQYF

V gene: TRBV3-1
D gene: .
clone size: few
J gene: TRBJ2-7
CDR3 DNA: TGTGCCAGCAGCCAAGAACTGAGCGACGAGCAGTACTTC
CDR3 protein: CASSQELSDEQYF

V gene: TRBV7-8
D gene: .
clone size: few
J gene: TRBJ2-5
CDR3 DNA: TGTGCCAGCAGGGAAGTAGGAGAGACCCAGTACTTC
CDR3 protein: CASREVGETQYF

V gene: TRBV7-3
D gene: .
clone size: few
J gene: TRBJ2-3
CDR3 DNA: TGTGCCAGCAGCTTGATCGGGGGCGTCACAGATACGCAGTATTTT
CDR3 protein: CASSLIGGVTDTQYF

V gene: TRBV7-9
D gene: .
clone size: few
J gene: TRBJ2-5
CDR3 DNA: TGTGCCAGCAGCTTTGAACAGTTTCAAGAGACCCAGTACTTC
CDR3 protein: CASSFEQFQETQYF

V gene: TRBV5-1
D gene: .
clone size: once
J gene: TRBJ2-3
CDR3 DNA: TGCGCCAGCAGCTCGACAGGTTCCCTTTCCACAGATACGCAGTATTTT
CDR3 protein: CASSSTGSLSTDTQYF

V gene: TRBV27
D gene: .
clone size: few
J gene: TRBJ2-7
CDR3 DNA: TGTGCCAGCAGTTACAAAGGTTCCTACGAGCAGTACTTC
CDR3 protein: CASSYKGSYEQYF